The T cell receptor beta chain described here comes from a study of long-term antiretroviral therapy in people with HIV. Study findings and constraints: No data on ART adherence, viral resistance or therapy changes. Pre-ART expanded clones dominated the repertoire at every time point. In samples taken after ART, diversity increased but remained below transplant donor control levels.

immunoSEQ v3.0 was run at survey level. Sequencing set out to capture roughly 40,000-55,000 T-cell genomes per sample. The table came from immunoSEQ multiplex PCR; TCRdb's copy has only in-frame clones and leaves some out. Among about 50,000 clones listed, around four fifths were seen once. Regarding this clone: Its matching antigen is unknown.

V was clipped by 7 bases and J by 0 bases; unmatched bases: 4. Germline assignment: CDR1 LNHDA and CDR2 SQIVND (reference sequence). This CDR3 is built from 15 residues. The sequence derives from a woman aged 18-29 years with HIV. This rearrangement joins TRBV19 to TRBJ1-5, with 9 bases identical to TRBD1. The sequenced sample was unsorted PBMCs, obtained 0.8 years after starting antiretroviral therapy. The CDR3 here is CASTQTGGSNQPQHF. CDR3 coding DNA: TGTGCCAGTACCCAGACAGGGGGTAGCAATCAGCCCCAGCATTTT. Full variable domain (outside the CDR3, taken from reference TRBV19 and TRBJ1-5): DGGITQSPKYLFRKEGQNVTLSCEQNLNHDAMYWYRQDPGQGLRLIYYSQIVNDFQKGDIAEGYSVSREKKESFPLTVTSAQKNPTAFYLCASTQTGGSNQPQHFGDGTRLSIL.